Reported below is one T cell receptor beta chain. Its antigen is still unknown. The CDR3 extends over 17 amino acids. Germline assignment: CDR1 LNHDA and CDR2 SQIVND (reference sequence). The trim removed 6 bases at V and 8 bases at J, leaving 11 bases unmatched. The entry originates in a study of T cell responses to AZD1222 COVID-19 vaccine. The study's findings and limits: Baseline serology detected seropositivity in only 5 to 7 AZD1222 recipients.

Profiled with immunoSEQ multiplex PCR; TCRdb holds only in-frame clones, not every one. The table includes around 72,000 clones, approximately 85% detected once. The chain couples TRBV19 to TRBJ2-3; 16 positions agree with TRBD2. The receptor was derived from an adult in good health. The material was peripheral blood, obtained on day 0 of AZD1222 vaccination. Here the CDR3 DNA reads TGTGCCAGTAGCCCTTTGGGACTAGCGGGGGGGCCCGTTACGCAGTATTTT. Protein: CASSPLGLAGGPVTQYF. The whole variable domain, remainder taken from reference TRBV19 and TRBJ2-3, is DGGITQSPKYLFRKEGQNVTLSCEQNLNHDAMYWYRQDPGQGLRLIYYSQIVNDFQKGDIAEGYSVSREKKESFPLTVTSAQKNPTAFYLCASSPLGLAGGPVTQYFGPGTRLTVL.